This T cell receptor beta chain was captured by sequencing in a study of T cells in women clearing cervical HPV infection. Study details: Case blood drawn at lesion detection; control blood after infection cleared. Overall study findings and caveats: Cases and controls were distinguished at AUC roughly 0.86 by richness and V genes.

Using immunoSEQ multiplex PCR, the repertoire was profiled, and TCRdb retains in-frame clones only, with some absent. The sample spans tens of thousands of clones; the ten largest clones claim roughly 36%. As to this clone: The antigen is undetermined.

The sample comprised blood buffy coat. The receptor was isolated from a woman between 18 and 70 years old with a cervical HPV16 infection that either progressed to CIN3+ or cleared (not recorded which).

CDR3 DNA, as far as it was read: TGCAGTGCCAGCGACAGGAGGGGCGAG. Translating it yields CSASDRRGE. The full CDR3 reads CSASDRRGEQYF. The rearrangement links TRBV20-1 to TRBJ2-7; D could derive from TRBD1 or TRBD2 (6 bases each). The CDR3 end is not reached by the read, which stops 3 residues before it; the germline J gene fills it in. Germline CDR1 is DFQATT and CDR2 is SNEGSKA (reference sequence). Trimming cost V 6 bases and J 6 bases, with 15 bases left between them. This CDR3 is 12 amino acids long.